This entry features one T cell receptor beta chain sequence. These data are taken from a study of shared clonotypes between healthy human individuals. The length of the CDR3 is 14 residues. Germline CDR1 LGHNA, CDR2 YNFKEQ. Deletions cut 4 bases from V and 5 bases from J, with 15 bases between. Adults of Caucasian background living in Nashville, Tennessee made up all donors. Profiled with immunoSEQ multiplex PCR; TCRdb holds only in-frame clones, not every one. The data hold over a million clones, with more than 60% observed a single time. The origin of this receptor is a man aged 18 to 35 in good health. The chain is built from TRBV4-2 and TRBJ2-7, with a weak D call TRBD1 (5 bases). Material: memory CD4+ T cells sorted from blood. The subset: CD45RA-negative fraction. DNA for the CDR3: TGTGCCAGCAGCCGCCCGGAGCAGGGCGACGAGCAGTACTTC. Its protein is CASSRPEQGDEQYF.